The 32 T cell receptor beta chains listed next were all sequenced from one sample in a study of CD8 T cells in ankylosing spondylitis. TCRdb called the 5' RACE reads again in MiXCR, with one record for every CDR3 protein. Here the sample spans around 300,000 distinct CDR3 sequences, 14% to 15% being singletons. The sequenced sample was blood, either unsorted or a sorted T cell fraction (not recorded which). The source of these receptors is a male donor with ankylosing spondylitis or in good health (not recorded which).

This clonotype was recorded a few times. The DNA for the CDR3 is TGTGCCAGCAGGGACAGCTCGGGGGCAGATACGCAGTATTTT. As protein: CASRDSSGADTQYF. This chain links TRBV7-2 with TRBJ2-3; D assignment may be TRBD1 or TRBD2 (6 bases each). V lost 6 bases to trimming and J lost 4 bases, with 14 bases between them. Germline V gene sequence: CDR1 SGHTA, CDR2 FQGNSA. The CDR3 is 14 amino acids.

This clonotype has more than one count but fewer than ten. The chain uses TRBV20-1 and TRBJ1-5; maybe TRBD1 (5 bases). From germline, CDR1 is DFQATT and CDR2 SNEGSKA (reference sequence). Between the trimmed V and J ends, which lost 0 bases and 6 bases, there was a span of 9 bases. This CDR3 comprises 13 residues. The CDR3 sequence: CSARDRGGQPQHF. The DNA of the CDR3 is TGCAGTGCTAGAGATCGGGGGGGTCAGCCCCAGCATTTT.

This clonotype was found a few times. V gene TRBV20-1 combines with J gene TRBJ1-2; D is perhaps TRBD1 (5 bases). This CDR3 has 15 amino acids. Between the trimmed V and J ends, which lost 3 bases and 0 bases, there was a span of 14 bases. Per the germline V gene, CDR1 is DFQATT and CDR2 is SNEGSKA (reference sequence). CDR3 residues: CSASPGSVANYGYTF. The CDR3 coding sequence is TGCAGTGCTAGTCCAGGGTCCGTTGCTAACTATGGCTACACCTTC.

This clonotype was seen a handful of times. This chain joins TRBV6-1 and TRBJ1-4; D perhaps matches TRBD1 (5 bases). CDR1 is MNHNS, CDR2 SASEGT, per germline. CDR3 length equals 13 residues. Trimming shortened V by 5 bases and J by 4 bases, and 8 bases separated the two germline ends. CDR3 region: CASSRQRNEKLFF. The CDR3 DNA reads TGTGCCAGCAGTCGACAGCGTAATGAAAAACTGTTTTTT.

This clonotype was counted at least ten times. The J gene is TRBJ1-1, the V gene TRBV7-9; 7 bases are a match to TRBD1. Looked up from germline, CDR1 is SEHNR and CDR2 is FQNEAQ (reference sequence). The V and J ends lost 1 base and 7 bases, in that order; junction bases with no gene match: 6. CDR3 length: 14 amino acids. CDR3 coding DNA: TGTGCCAGCAGCTTAGACAGGGGCATTGGTGAAGCTTTCTTT. Its translation is CASSLDRGIGEAFF.

This clonotype appeared a few times. The CDR3 sequence: CASSLNIYEQYF. CDR3 in DNA: TGTGCCAGCAGCCTCAACATCTACGAGCAGTACTTC. This chain connects TRBV3-1 to TRBJ2-7, with D unresolved. V was trimmed by 4 bases and J by 3 bases, leaving 7 bases between them. CDR1 and CDR2 from the germline V gene are LGHDT and YNNKEL (reference sequence). The CDR3 is 12 residues long.

This clonotype appeared many times. The chain links TRBV12-3 or TRBV12-4 to TRBJ1-2, with TRBD1 as a possible D gene (5 bases). The CDR3 is made up of 14 amino acids. The V gene lost 7 bases and the J gene lost 6 bases, with 18 bases spanning the gap. The CDR3 sequence is CASTFMGPTHGYTF. In DNA, the CDR3 is TGTGCCAGCACCTTTATGGGACCCACCCATGGCTACACCTTC.

The chain couples TRBV5-8 to TRBJ1-2, with 11 bases that match TRBD1. With 1 base clipped from V and 4 bases from J, the junction kept 3 bases outside the gene matches. Germline-derived CDR1 and CDR2 are SGHTS and YDEGEE. CDR3 length equals 15 residues. The CDR3 coding sequence is TGTGCCAGCAGCTTGTGGACAGGGGGCTTCTATGGCTACACCTTC. Its translation is CASSLWTGGFYGYTF.

This sequence joins TRBV9 and TRBJ2-5, with D hard to call. The V end was cut by 4 bases, the J end by 2 bases, with 12 bases between. The germline CDR1 and CDR2 sequences are SGDLS and YYNGEE. The CDR3 is made up of 14 amino acids. The CDR3 DNA follows: TGTGCCAGCAGCCCTCTCCCCCTTCAAGAGACCCAGTACTTC. Translated: CASSPLPLQETQYF.

This clonotype has a handful of counts. CDR3 protein: CASSFDRFSNTEAFF. In nucleotides, the CDR3 is TGCGCCAGCAGTTTTGACAGGTTCTCGAACACTGAAGCTTTCTTT. The J gene is TRBJ1-1, the V gene TRBV5-1; D is possibly TRBD1 (6 bases). The germline V gene has CDR1 SGHRS and CDR2 YFSETQ. The CDR3 sequence is 15 residues long. Trimming removed 5 bases at V and 1 base at J, with 15 bases between.

This rearrangement joins TRBV20-1 to TRBJ1-2; no definite D call. The CDR3 contains 13 residues. Trimming removed 3 bases at V and 4 bases at J, with 12 bases between. The germline CDR1 and CDR2 sequences are DFQATT and SNEGSKA (reference sequence). The DNA of the CDR3 is TGCAGTGCTAGCGTGGCGGAATCCTATGGCTACACCTTC. Its translation: CSASVAESYGYTF.

The chain is built from TRBV6-1 and TRBJ1-5, with 9 bases lining up with TRBD1. This CDR3 contains 14 residues. Losses at the gene ends were 11 bases for V and 2 bases for J; bases not matched to a gene: 7. From germline, CDR1 is MNHNS and CDR2 SASEGT. The CDR3 DNA reads TGTGCCGATGGCCGGACAGGGGGCAATCAGCCCCAGCATTTT. This encodes CADGRTGGNQPQHF.

V usage is TRBV11-2 and J usage is TRBJ2-5; 13 bases match TRBD2. The germline V gene has CDR1 SGHAT and CDR2 FQNNGV. The CDR3 has 16 residues. V shed 1 base and J 5 bases; nucleotides not matched to a gene: 4. CDR3 in amino acids: CASSLVGLAGTETQYF. For the CDR3, the DNA is TGTGCCAGCAGCTTAGTGGGACTAGCGGGGACGGAGACCCAGTACTTC.

This clonotype showed up just a few times. The chain has TRBV5-1 and TRBJ2-1; 8 nucleotides agree with TRBD2. The junction had 16 bases not matched to a gene; V was cut back by 4 bases and J by 7 bases. CDR3 length equals 17 residues. The germline V gene has CDR1 SGHRS and CDR2 YFSETQ. CDR3 DNA: TGCGCCAGCAGCCTAGACGGGACTAGAAGTCTGGCGAATGAGCAGTTCTTC. This encodes CASSLDGTRSLANEQFF.

This clonotype was seen a few times. This sequence joins TRBV30 and TRBJ1-4; D may be TRBD1 (5 bases). The CDR3 totals 16 residues. Trimming cost V 0 bases and J 4 bases, with 15 bases left between them. Germline values: CDR1 GTSNPN, CDR2 SVGIG (reference sequence). CDR3 DNA: TGTGCCTGGAGTGTAACCCCAGGGATCGATAATGAAAAACTGTTTTTT. This codes for CAWSVTPGIDNEKLFF. The variable domain in full, with the rest retrieved from reference TRBV30 and TRBJ1-4, is SQTIHQWPATLVQPVGSPLSLECTVEGTSNPNLYWYRQAAGRGLQLLFYSVGIGQISSEVPQNLSASRPQDRQFILSSKKLLLSDSGFYLCAWSVTPGIDNEKLFFGSGTQLSVL.

As concerns this clonotype: A much larger clone sits a single nucleotide away, making a read error possible. This chain links TRBV7-2 with TRBJ2-2, with D possibly matching TRBD2 (6 bases). Per the germline V gene, CDR1 is SGHTA and CDR2 is FQGNSA. This CDR3 is built from 14 residues. V gave up 5 bases and J gave up 1 base, with 8 bases separating them. The CDR3 loop reads CASSRDWNTGELFF. CDR3 coding DNA: TGTGCCAGCAGCCGGGACTGGAACACCGGGGAGCTGTTTTTT.

The chain uses TRBV6-5 and TRBJ2-1, with D perhaps matching TRBD1 or TRBD2 (5 bases each). Per the germline V gene, CDR1 is MNHEY and CDR2 is SVGAGI. Trimming pared 4 bases from V and 6 bases from J, leaving 13 bases between. The CDR3 contains 14 residues. This CDR3 reads CASSLEGSSNEQFF. DNA of the CDR3: TGTGCCAGCAGTTTAGAGGGGTCTTCCAATGAGCAGTTCTTC.

The chain employs TRBV14 and TRBJ2-7; D may be TRBD1 (6 bases). Germline CDR1 reads SGHDN; CDR2 reads FVKESK. V was clipped by 5 bases and J by 6 bases, with 11 bases between them. This CDR3 is 12 amino acids long. The CDR3, as DNA: TGTGCCAGCAGCGGAAGGGGGTTCGAGCAGTACTTC. Its protein is CASSGRGFEQYF.

The chain employs TRBV20-1 and TRBJ1-1; no clear D. Germline values: CDR1 DFQATT, CDR2 SNEGSKA (reference sequence). The CDR3 loop spans 14 amino acids. V lost 0 bases, J lost 11 bases, and 19 bases lay in between. CDR3 region: CSARESSREVRAFF. The CDR3 DNA reads TGCAGTGCTAGAGAGTCCTCGAGGGAGGTAAGGGCTTTCTTT.

The chain carries TRBV27 and TRBJ2-5; 13 bases map to TRBD2. The CDR3 contains 17 residues. V shed 4 bases and J 4 bases; nucleotides not matched to a gene: 9. In germline, CDR1 is MNHEY, CDR2 SMNVEV (reference sequence). The DNA for the CDR3 is TGTGCCAGCAGTTGGACTAGCGGGAGCGGGTCTGCAGAGACCCAGTACTTC. The encoded protein is CASSWTSGSGSAETQYF.

Only a few counts were recorded for this clonotype. V and J are TRBV6-5 and TRBJ1-2, with D unresolved. The CDR3 covers 15 residues. Germline CDR1 and CDR2: MNHEY and SVGAGI. V lost 2 bases and J lost 4, with 14 bases in between. CDR3 residues: CASSYPGSGFYGYTF. The DNA for the CDR3 is TGTGCCAGCAGTTACCCCGGGTCGGGTTTCTATGGCTACACCTTC.

The sample holds many counts of this clonotype. The rearrangement uses TRBV5-1 and TRBJ1-2; 8 bases fit TRBD1. CDR3 length: 15 residues. The germline V gene has CDR1 SGHRS and CDR2 YFSETQ. J was trimmed by 7 bases and V by 6 bases; bases with no gene match: 14. The DNA for the CDR3 is TGCGCCAGCAACAGGGACGGACAGGGTTCGTCTGGCTACACCTTC. Protein: CASNRDGQGSSGYTF.

The chain combines TRBV20-1 with TRBJ1-5; D unclear. Trimming removed 0 bases at V and 5 bases at J, with 14 bases between. Germline-derived CDR1 and CDR2 are DFQATT and SNEGSKA (reference sequence). This CDR3 spans 15 amino acids. The CDR3 DNA reads as TGCAGTGCTAGAGAAGTAGGCAGGAACTATCAGCCCCAGCATTTT. It specifies CSAREVGRNYQPQHF.

The J gene is TRBJ2-1, the V gene TRBV20-1; D possibly corresponds to TRBD2 (5 bases). V was pared by 2 bases and J by 1 base, with 18 bases between. CDR1 is DFQATT and CDR2 is SNEGSKA in the germline V gene (reference sequence). The CDR3 is 17 amino acids. CDR3 nucleotides: TGCAGTGCTAGACTACTACCTTTAGCGCTTTCCTACAATGAGCAGTTCTTC. Its protein product is CSARLLPLALSYNEQFF.

The chain has TRBV5-6 and TRBJ2-2; D possibly corresponds to TRBD2 (5 bases). Per germline, CDR1 SGHDT and CDR2 YYEEEE. The CDR3 extends over 14 amino acids. Trimming took off 3 bases at V and 5 bases at J, with 11 bases between the two ends. The CDR3 nucleotides read TGTGCCAGCAGCTCCCAATGGGAGACCGGGGAGCTGTTTTTT. The encoded protein is CASSSQWETGELFF. Using reference TRBV5-6 and TRBJ2-2 for the parts outside the CDR3, the full variable domain is DAGVTQSPTHLIKTRGQQVTLRCSPKSGHDTVSWYQQALGQGPQFIFQYYEEEERQRGNFPDRFSGHQFPNYSSELNVNALLLGDSALYLCASSSQWETGELFFGEGSRLTVL.

This clonotype was recorded at least ten times. This chain connects TRBV12-3 or TRBV12-4 to TRBJ1-1; D gene unclear. Trimming pared 1 base from V and 7 bases from J, leaving 4 bases between. This CDR3 region has 11 residues. As DNA, the CDR3 is TGTGCCAGCAGTTTAGGCGATGAAGCTTTCTTT. Translating it yields CASSLGDEAFF.

The chain uses TRBV20-1 and TRBJ1-1; 8 bases fit TRBD1. This CDR3 region has 15 residues. V lost 0 bases and J lost 1; bases outside the gene matches: 4. CDR1 DFQATT and CDR2 SNEGSKA come from the germline V gene (reference sequence). The CDR3: CSARDQGTGNTEAFF. As DNA, the CDR3 is TGCAGTGCTAGAGATCAGGGGACAGGGAACACTGAAGCTTTCTTT.

The V call is TRBV5-1, the J call TRBJ2-1, with TRBD1 matching over 7 bases. The CDR3 is 18 amino acids. V lost 3 bases and J lost 2; bases outside the gene matches: 14. Looked up from germline, CDR1 is SGHRS and CDR2 is YFSETQ. The CDR3 is CASSSSSGQVVPYNEQFF. The CDR3 coding sequence is TGCGCCAGCAGCTCCAGCAGTGGACAGGTTGTACCCTACAATGAGCAGTTCTTC.

The J gene is TRBJ2-5, the V gene TRBV4-1; 8 bases map to TRBD2. This CDR3 contains 14 residues. The trim removed 2 bases at V and 4 bases at J, leaving 3 bases unmatched. Germline V gene data show CDR1 as MGHRA and CDR2 as YSYEKL. The CDR3 region is CASSQHGGGETQYF. The CDR3 region has the DNA TGCGCCAGCAGCCAACACGGGGGGGGAGAGACCCAGTACTTC.

This clonotype was found a few times. The rearrangement uses TRBV9 and TRBJ2-1, with D tentatively TRBD1 (5 bases). V dropped 0 bases and J dropped 9 bases, with 7 bases sitting between them. Germline CDR1 reads SGDLS; CDR2 reads YYNGEE. CDR3 length: 12 amino acids. CDR3 DNA sequence: TGTGCCAGCAGCGTAGCAGGGTTTGAGCAGTTCTTC. Residues: CASSVAGFEQFF.

This clonotype has only a few counts. CDR3 nucleotides: TGTGCCAGCTCATCCGTTCCGGGTGAAGGAAACACCATATATTTT. Translation: CASSSVPGEGNTIYF. This chain links TRBV18 with TRBJ1-3; D not resolved. Trimming cost V 5 bases and J 4 bases, with 15 bases left between them. The CDR3 is 15 residues long. CDR1 and CDR2 from the germline V gene are KGHSH and LQKENI. The variable domain in full, with the rest retrieved from reference TRBV18 and TRBJ1-3, is NAGVMQNPRHLVRRRGQEARLRCSPMKGHSHVYWYRQLPEEGLKFMVYLQKENIIDESGMPKERFSAEFPKEGPSILRIQQVVRGDSAAYFCASSSVPGEGNTIYFGEGSWLTVV.

This clonotype was observed a handful of times. V usage is TRBV5-6 and J usage is TRBJ1-5, with 12 positions matching TRBD1. Germline CDR1 reads SGHDT; CDR2 reads YYEEEE. V lost 4 bases to trimming and J lost 5 bases; unmatched junction nucleotides: 10. The CDR3 runs to 17 residues. CDR3 region: CASSLAGTGGFDQPQHF. The CDR3 DNA follows: TGTGCCAGCAGCCTGGCCGGGACAGGGGGCTTCGATCAGCCCCAGCATTTT.